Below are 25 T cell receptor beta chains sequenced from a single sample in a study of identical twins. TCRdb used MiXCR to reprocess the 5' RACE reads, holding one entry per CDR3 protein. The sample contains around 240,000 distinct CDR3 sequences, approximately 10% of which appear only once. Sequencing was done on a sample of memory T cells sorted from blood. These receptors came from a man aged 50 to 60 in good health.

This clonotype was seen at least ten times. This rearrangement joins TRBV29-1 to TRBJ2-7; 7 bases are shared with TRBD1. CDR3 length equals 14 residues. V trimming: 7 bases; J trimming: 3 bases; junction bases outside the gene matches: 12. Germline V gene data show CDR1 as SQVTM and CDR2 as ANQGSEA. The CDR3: CSAGPTGILYEQYF. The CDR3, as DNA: TGCAGCGCCGGGCCGACAGGGATACTCTACGAGCAGTACTTC.

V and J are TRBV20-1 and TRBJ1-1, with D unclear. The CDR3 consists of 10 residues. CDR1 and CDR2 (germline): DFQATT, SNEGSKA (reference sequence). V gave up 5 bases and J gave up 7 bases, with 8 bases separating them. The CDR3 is CSAAADEAFF. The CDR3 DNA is TGCAGTGCTGCGGCGGATGAAGCTTTCTTT.

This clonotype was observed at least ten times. The CDR3 DNA follows: TGCAGCGTTGATGATGCAGCTACCTACGAGCAGTACTTC. It encodes CSVDDAATYEQYF. The rearrangement links TRBV29-1 to TRBJ2-7; D not certain. V was pared by 3 bases and J by 2 bases, with 11 bases between. Germline V CDR1 and CDR2: SQVTM, ANQGSEA. This CDR3 is 13 amino acids long.

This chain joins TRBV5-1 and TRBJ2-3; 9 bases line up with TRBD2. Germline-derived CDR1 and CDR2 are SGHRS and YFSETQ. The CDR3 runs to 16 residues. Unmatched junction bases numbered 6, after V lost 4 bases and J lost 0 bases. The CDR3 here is CASSQGLAVSTDTQYF. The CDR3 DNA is TGCGCCAGCAGCCAGGGACTAGCTGTTAGCACAGATACGCAGTATTTT.

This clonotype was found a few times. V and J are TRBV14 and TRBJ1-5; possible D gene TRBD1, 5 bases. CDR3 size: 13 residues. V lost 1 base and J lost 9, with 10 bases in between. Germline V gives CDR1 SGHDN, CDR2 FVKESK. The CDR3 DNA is TGTGCCAGCAGCCAAGGGGGGAGTGCGCCCCAGCATTTT. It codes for CASSQGGSAPQHF.

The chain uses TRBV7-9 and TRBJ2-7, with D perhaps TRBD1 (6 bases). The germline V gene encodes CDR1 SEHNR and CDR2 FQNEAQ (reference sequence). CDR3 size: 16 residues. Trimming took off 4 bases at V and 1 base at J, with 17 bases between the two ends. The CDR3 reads CASSSLVTGNSYEQYF. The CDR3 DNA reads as TGTGCCAGCAGCTCCCTTGTAACAGGGAATTCCTACGAGCAGTACTTC.

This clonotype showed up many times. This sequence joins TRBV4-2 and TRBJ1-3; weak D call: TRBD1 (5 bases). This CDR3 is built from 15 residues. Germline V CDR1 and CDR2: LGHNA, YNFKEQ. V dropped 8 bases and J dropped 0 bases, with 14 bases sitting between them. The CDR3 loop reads CASGTGLFSGNTIYF. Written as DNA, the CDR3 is TGTGCCAGCGGAACAGGACTTTTCTCTGGAAACACCATATATTTT.

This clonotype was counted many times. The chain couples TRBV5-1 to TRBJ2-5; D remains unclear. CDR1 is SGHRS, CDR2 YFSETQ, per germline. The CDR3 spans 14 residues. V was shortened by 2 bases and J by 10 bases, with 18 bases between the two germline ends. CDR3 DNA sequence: TGCGCCAGCAGCTTTGGGGAACAAAGAGGTGTCCAGTACTTC. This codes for CASSFGEQRGVQYF.

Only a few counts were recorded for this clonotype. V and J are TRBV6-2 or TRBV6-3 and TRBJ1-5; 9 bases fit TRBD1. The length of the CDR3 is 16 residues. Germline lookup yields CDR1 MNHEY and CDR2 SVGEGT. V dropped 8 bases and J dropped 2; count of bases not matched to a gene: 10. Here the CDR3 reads CASAKQGAMRNQPQHF. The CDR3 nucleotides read TGTGCCAGCGCAAAACAGGGGGCAATGCGCAATCAGCCCCAGCATTTT.

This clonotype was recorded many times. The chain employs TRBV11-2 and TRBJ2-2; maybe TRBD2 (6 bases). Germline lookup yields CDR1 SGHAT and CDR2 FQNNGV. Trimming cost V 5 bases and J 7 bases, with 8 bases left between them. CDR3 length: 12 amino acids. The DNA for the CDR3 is TGTGCCAGCAGCCGGCGGGGCGGGGAGCTGTTTTTT. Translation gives CASSRRGGELFF. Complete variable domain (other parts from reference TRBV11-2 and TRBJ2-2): EAGVAQSPRYKIIEKRQSVAFWCNPISGHATLYWYQQILGQGPKLLIQFQNNGVVDDSQLPKDRFSAERLKGVDSTLKIQPAKLEDSAVYLCASSRRGGELFFGEGSRLTVL.

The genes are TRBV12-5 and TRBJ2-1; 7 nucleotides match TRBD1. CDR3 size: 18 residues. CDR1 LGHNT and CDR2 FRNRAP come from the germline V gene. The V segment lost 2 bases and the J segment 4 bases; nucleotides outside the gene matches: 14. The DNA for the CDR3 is TGTGCTAGTGGTTTGACCGCCGGGACAGATCCATTTTACAATGAGCAGTTCTTC. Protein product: CASGLTAGTDPFYNEQFF.

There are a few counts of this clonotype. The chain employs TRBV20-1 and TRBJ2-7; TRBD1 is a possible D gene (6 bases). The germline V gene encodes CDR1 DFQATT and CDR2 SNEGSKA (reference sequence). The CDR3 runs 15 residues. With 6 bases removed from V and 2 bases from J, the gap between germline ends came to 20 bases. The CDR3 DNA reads TGCAGTGCCAAGCCGTTGGTGCAGGGGACCTACGAGCAGTACTTC. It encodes CSAKPLVQGTYEQYF.

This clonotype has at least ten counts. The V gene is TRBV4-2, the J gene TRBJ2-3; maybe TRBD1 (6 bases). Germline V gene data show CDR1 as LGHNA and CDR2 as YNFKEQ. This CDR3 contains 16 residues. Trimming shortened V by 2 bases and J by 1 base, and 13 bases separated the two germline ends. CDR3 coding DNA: TGTGCCAGCAGCCAAACTTCTACAGGGCGCACAGATACGCAGTATTTT. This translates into CASSQTSTGRTDTQYF.

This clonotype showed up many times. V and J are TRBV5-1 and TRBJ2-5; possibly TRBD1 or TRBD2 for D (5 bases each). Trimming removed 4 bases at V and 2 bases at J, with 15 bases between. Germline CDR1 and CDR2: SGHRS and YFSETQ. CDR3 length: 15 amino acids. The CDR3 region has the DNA TGCGCCAGCAGCCCAGGATCCTGGGGGCAAGAGACCCAGTACTTC. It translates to CASSPGSWGQETQYF.

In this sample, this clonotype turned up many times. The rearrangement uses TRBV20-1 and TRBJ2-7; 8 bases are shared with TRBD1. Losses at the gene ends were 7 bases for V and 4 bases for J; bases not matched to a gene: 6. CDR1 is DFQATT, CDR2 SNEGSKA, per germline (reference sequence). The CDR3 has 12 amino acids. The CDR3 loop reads CSVGQGRYEQYF. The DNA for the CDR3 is TGCAGTGTAGGACAGGGTCGGTACGAGCAGTACTTC.

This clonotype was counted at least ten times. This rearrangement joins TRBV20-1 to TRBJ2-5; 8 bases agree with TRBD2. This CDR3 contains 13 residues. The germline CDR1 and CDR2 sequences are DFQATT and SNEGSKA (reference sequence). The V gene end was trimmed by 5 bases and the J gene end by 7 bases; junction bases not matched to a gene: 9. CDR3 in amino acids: CSAPTGGLMTQYF. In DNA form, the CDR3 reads TGCAGTGCTCCAACGGGGGGGCTAATGACCCAGTACTTC.

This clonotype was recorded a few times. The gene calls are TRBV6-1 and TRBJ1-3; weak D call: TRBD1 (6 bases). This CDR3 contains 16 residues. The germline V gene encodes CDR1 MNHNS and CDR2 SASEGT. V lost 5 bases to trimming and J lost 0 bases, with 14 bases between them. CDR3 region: CASSRRQGFSGNTIYF. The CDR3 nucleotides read TGTGCCAGCAGTAGGAGGCAGGGGTTCTCTGGAAACACCATATATTTT.

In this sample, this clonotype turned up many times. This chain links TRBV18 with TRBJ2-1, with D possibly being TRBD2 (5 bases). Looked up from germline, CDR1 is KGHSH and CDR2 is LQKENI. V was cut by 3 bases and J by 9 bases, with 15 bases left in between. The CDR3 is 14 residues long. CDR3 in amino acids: CASSPRDRKGEQFF. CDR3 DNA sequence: TGTGCCAGCTCACCGAGGGATCGTAAGGGTGAGCAGTTCTTC.

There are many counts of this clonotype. CDR3 amino acids: CSARDLRGDYEQYF. The CDR3 nucleotides are TGCAGTGCAAGGGACCTCCGAGGGGATTACGAGCAGTACTTC. This chain connects TRBV20-1 to TRBJ2-7, with D possibly being TRBD1 or TRBD2 (5 bases each). The germline V and J ends were trimmed by 6 bases and 4 bases, with 19 bases remaining between them. CDR1 DFQATT and CDR2 SNEGSKA come from the germline V gene (reference sequence). The CDR3 is 14 amino acids.

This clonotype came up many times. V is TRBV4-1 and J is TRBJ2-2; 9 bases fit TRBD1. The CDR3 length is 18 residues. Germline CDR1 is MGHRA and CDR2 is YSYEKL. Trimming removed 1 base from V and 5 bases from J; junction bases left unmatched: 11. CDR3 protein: CASSQGIGRTGATGELFF. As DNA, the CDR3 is TGCGCCAGCAGCCAAGGGATAGGGAGGACAGGGGCGACCGGGGAGCTGTTTTTT.

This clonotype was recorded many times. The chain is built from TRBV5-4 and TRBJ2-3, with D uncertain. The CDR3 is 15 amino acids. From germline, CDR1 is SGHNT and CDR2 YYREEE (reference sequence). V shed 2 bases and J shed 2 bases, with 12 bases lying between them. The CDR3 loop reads CASSLDQTSTDTQYF. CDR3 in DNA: TGTGCCAGCAGCTTAGACCAGACCTCCACAGATACGCAGTATTTT.

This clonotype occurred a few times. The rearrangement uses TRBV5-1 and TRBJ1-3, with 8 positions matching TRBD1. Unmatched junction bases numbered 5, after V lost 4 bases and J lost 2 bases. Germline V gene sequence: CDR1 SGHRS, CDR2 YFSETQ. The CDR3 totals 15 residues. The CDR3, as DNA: TGCGCCAGCAGCACCGGACAGGGAACTGGAAACACCATATATTTT. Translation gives CASSTGQGTGNTIYF.

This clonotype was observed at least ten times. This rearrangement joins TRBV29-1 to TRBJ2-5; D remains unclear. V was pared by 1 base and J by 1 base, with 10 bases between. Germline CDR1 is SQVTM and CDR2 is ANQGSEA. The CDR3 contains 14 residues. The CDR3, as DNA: TGCAGCGTTGAAGGGTTTGCGGCCCAAGAGACCCAGTACTTC. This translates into CSVEGFAAQETQYF.

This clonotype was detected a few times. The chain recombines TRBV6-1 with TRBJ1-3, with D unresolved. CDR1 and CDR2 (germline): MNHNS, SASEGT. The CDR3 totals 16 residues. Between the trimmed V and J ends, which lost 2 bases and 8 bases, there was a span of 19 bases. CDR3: CASSEMLGSQRDTIYF. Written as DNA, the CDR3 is TGTGCCAGCAGTGAAATGCTCGGCAGCCAGAGAGACACCATATATTTT.

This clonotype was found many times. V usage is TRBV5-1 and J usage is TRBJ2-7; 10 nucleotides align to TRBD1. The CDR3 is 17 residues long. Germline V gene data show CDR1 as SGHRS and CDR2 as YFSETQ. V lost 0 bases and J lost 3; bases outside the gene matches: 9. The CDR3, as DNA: TGCGCCAGCAGCTTGGCCCCCTCCGGGACAGGGGTCTACGAGCAGTACTTC. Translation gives CASSLAPSGTGVYEQYF. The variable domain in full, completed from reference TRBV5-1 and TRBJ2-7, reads KAGVTQTPRYLIKTRGQQVTLSCSPISGHRSVSWYQQTPGQGLQFLFEYFSETQRNKGNFPGRFSGRQFSNSRSEMNVSTLELGDSALYLCASSLAPSGTGVYEQYFGPGTRLTVT.